This T cell receptor beta chain was sequenced for a study of cytomegalovirus exposure and HLA in healthy donors. Notes on the study in general: Upon later analysis, HLA-associated TCR beta chains proved more clonally expanded than other, equally common chains. Among the sequence variants, a highly shared cluster was likely an artifact of sequencing. HLA restriction was apparent for most CMV-associated TCR beta chains in a later analysis.

The CDR3 runs 16 residues. Losses at the gene ends were 1 base for V and 3 bases for J; bases not matched to a gene: 6. CDR1 and CDR2 (germline): LNHDA, SQIVND (reference sequence). In the PCR, 60 Vbeta and 13 Jbeta primers were used. TCRdb keeps only in-frame clones here, not all; method: immunoSEQ multiplex PCR. The sample carries 180,000 or so clones, roughly 75% recorded once. As to this clone: Its antigen is unidentified.

The chain carries TRBV19 and TRBJ2-5, with 9 bases matching TRBD2. Sequencing input: PBMCs. The receptor was isolated from a woman aged 40-49 years in good health and CMV-seropositive. The CDR3 DNA is TGTGCCAGTAGTATAGGCCCGGCTAGCGGGAAAGAGACCCAGTACTTC. It translates to CASSIGPASGKETQYF.